Below are 31 T cell receptor beta chains sequenced from a single sample in a study of OX40 agonist ivuxolimab in advanced cancers. Profiled with immunoSEQ multiplex PCR; TCRdb holds only in-frame clones, not every one. The data contain approximately 70,000 clones, around 94% of them singletons. Sequences were derived from CD4+ or CD8+ T cells sorted from blood, sampled in a trial of the OX40 agonist ivuxolimab. The receptors stem from an adult with an advanced solid tumor such as melanoma, head and neck, liver or kidney cancer.

The chain recombines TRBV28 with TRBJ1-4; D perhaps matches TRBD1 (6 bases). The CDR3 is 14 residues long. Germline CDR1 is MDHEN and CDR2 is SYDVKM. V gave up 5 bases and J gave up 8 bases, with 15 bases separating them. In DNA form, the CDR3 reads TGTGCCAGCAGTACACAGGGTGGTTCGGAAAAACTGTTTTTT. Amino acid sequence: CASSTQGGSEKLFF.

The chain couples TRBV28 to TRBJ2-2; D is undetermined. This CDR3 comprises 14 residues. The germline V and J ends were trimmed by 3 bases and 1 base, with 6 bases remaining between them. Germline values: CDR1 MDHEN, CDR2 SYDVKM. The CDR3 is CASSFRLNTGELFF. The CDR3 DNA follows: TGTGCCAGCAGTTTCAGGCTGAACACCGGGGAGCTGTTTTTT.

The chain links TRBV4-2 to TRBJ2-5, with D uncertain. Germline-derived CDR1 and CDR2 are LGHNA and YNFKEQ. The CDR3 length is 14 residues. V was clipped by 1 base and J by 6 bases, with 12 bases between them. The CDR3 nucleotides are TGTGCCAGCAGCCAAGCTCGAGCCCCGCAGACCCAGTACTTC. Residues: CASSQARAPQTQYF.

The rearrangement uses TRBV5-1 and TRBJ1-1, with no clear D. CDR1 SGHRS and CDR2 YFSETQ come from the germline V gene. This CDR3 is built from 12 residues. The ends were cut back, 0 bases at V and 3 bases at J, with 3 bases in the middle. The CDR3 loop reads CASSLGYTEAFF. CDR3 DNA: TGCGCCAGCAGCTTGGGCTACACTGAAGCTTTCTTT.

V usage is TRBV9 and J usage is TRBJ1-1, with D unresolved. Germline CDR1 is SGDLS and CDR2 is YYNGEE. V was shortened by 0 bases and J by 4 bases, with 13 bases between the two germline ends. This CDR3 contains 15 residues. CDR3 sequence: CASSVAVRVITEAFF. CDR3 bases: TGTGCCAGCAGCGTAGCGGTGAGGGTGATCACTGAAGCTTTCTTT.

The genes are TRBV19 and TRBJ2-6; the D gene could be TRBD1 or TRBD2 (5 bases each). The V end lost 7 bases, the J end lost 1 base, and 8 bases lay between the germline ends. CDR1 LNHDA and CDR2 SQIVND come from the germline V gene (reference sequence). CDR3 length: 14 amino acids. The CDR3 spells CASIGGSGANVLTF. CDR3 DNA sequence: TGTGCCAGTATTGGGGGATCTGGGGCCAACGTCCTGACTTTC.

The chain is built from TRBV7-9 and TRBJ1-2, with D tentatively TRBD1 (6 bases). The CDR3 has 15 amino acids. Germline V gene sequence: CDR1 SEHNR, CDR2 FQNEAQ (reference sequence). V was cut by 5 bases and J by 3 bases, with 16 bases left in between. The CDR3: CASSPPFDRHYGYTF. CDR3 DNA sequence: TGTGCCAGCAGCCCCCCCTTTGACAGGCACTATGGCTACACCTTC.

This chain links TRBV15 with TRBJ1-2, with a tentative D call TRBD1 (6 bases). Trimming removed 1 base at V and 3 bases at J, with 9 bases between. Germline values: CDR1 LNHNV, CDR2 YYDKDF (reference sequence). The CDR3 consists of 14 residues. The CDR3, as DNA: TGTGCCACCAGCAGAGCAAGGGGGGACTATGGCTACACCTTC. Translating it yields CATSRARGDYGYTF.

The J gene is TRBJ2-1, the V gene TRBV9, with 12 nucleotides matching TRBD2. CDR3 length equals 16 residues. Germline assignment: CDR1 SGDLS and CDR2 YYNGEE. Trimming took 0 bases from V and 6 from J; bases not matched to a gene: 4. CDR3 loop: CASSVGASGRANEQFF. As DNA, the CDR3 is TGTGCCAGCAGCGTAGGGGCTAGCGGGAGGGCCAATGAGCAGTTCTTC.

The chain has TRBV7-9 and TRBJ2-2; unclear D gene. V lost 1 base and J lost 3, with 15 bases in between. Germline V gene sequence: CDR1 SEHNR, CDR2 FQNEAQ (reference sequence). This CDR3 is built from 17 residues. CDR3 sequence: CASSLEIEPPDTGELFF. The CDR3, as DNA: TGTGCCAGCAGCTTAGAAATTGAGCCCCCGGACACCGGGGAGCTGTTTTTT.

This clone was picked up a small number of times. The chain has TRBV29-1 and TRBJ1-2; unclear D gene. The germline CDR1 and CDR2 sequences are SQVTM and ANQGSEA. Deletions cut 4 bases from V and 7 bases from J, with 10 bases between. CDR3 length: 11 residues. CDR3 coding DNA: TGCAGCGTTGGGCAGGAGGGTGGCTACACCTTC. Translated, it gives CSVGQEGGYTF. The whole variable domain, remainder taken from reference TRBV29-1 and TRBJ1-2, is SAVISQKPSRDICQRGTSLTIQCQVDSQVTMMFWYRQQPGQSLTLIATANQGSEATYESGFVIDKFPISRPNLTFSTLTVSNMSPEDSSIYLCSVGQEGGYTFGSGTRLTVV.

The rearrangement uses TRBV27 and TRBJ2-5, with D tentatively TRBD2 (5 bases). Between the trimmed V and J ends, which lost 4 bases and 5 bases, there was a span of 8 bases. The CDR3 has 12 residues. Germline CDR1 MNHEY, CDR2 SMNVEV (reference sequence). The CDR3: CASSSPGETQYF. CDR3 DNA: TGTGCCAGCAGTTCGCCGGGGGAGACCCAGTACTTC.

The chain carries TRBV7-3 and TRBJ2-7; D call uncertain. The CDR3 contains 15 residues. CDR1 and CDR2 from the germline V gene are SGHTA and FQGTGA. V lost 2 bases and J lost 0, with 11 bases in between. Written as DNA, the CDR3 is TGTGCCAGCAGCTTACCAGACTGGAACTCCTACGAGCAGTACTTC. Protein product: CASSLPDWNSYEQYF.

The chain employs TRBV4-3 and TRBJ1-2, with D maybe TRBD1 (5 bases). The germline V gene encodes CDR1 LGHNA and CDR2 YSLEER. The CDR3 is 15 amino acids. V was trimmed by 1 base and J by 4 bases, leaving 13 bases between them. CDR3 bases: TGCGCCAGCAGCCAAGGGAGGGGATCGGGCTATGGCTACACCTTC. Amino acid sequence: CASSQGRGSGYGYTF.

This chain links TRBV27 with TRBJ2-7; a weak D match, TRBD1 (6 bases). Trimming shortened V by 6 bases and J by 6 bases, and 24 bases separated the two germline ends. This CDR3 is 16 amino acids long. CDR1 and CDR2 from the germline V gene are MNHEY and SMNVEV (reference sequence). CDR3 loop: CASRKSEGEFLGEQYF. The CDR3 DNA reads TGTGCCAGCAGGAAATCCGAGGGGGAATTCTTGGGCGAGCAGTACTTC.

The genes are TRBV6-1 and TRBJ1-6; possible D gene TRBD1, 6 bases. The CDR3 loop spans 15 amino acids. Trimming stripped 7 bases from V and 7 bases from J, with 17 bases between. Germline V CDR1 and CDR2: MNHNS, SASEGT. CDR3 sequence (DNA): TGTGCCAGCATCGGGTTAAGGGGGACCAATTCACCCCTCCACTTT. As protein: CASIGLRGTNSPLHF.

V usage is TRBV12-5 and J usage is TRBJ2-3; 8 nucleotides match TRBD1. Germline V gene data show CDR1 as LGHNT and CDR2 as FRNRAP. J lost 6 bases, V lost 1 base, and 3 bases had no gene match. The CDR3 is 14 amino acids. CDR3 sequence (DNA): TGTGCTAGTGGTTTGGGACAGGGGCGGGATACGCAGTATTTT. This codes for CASGLGQGRDTQYF.

Regarding this clone: Within the sample, other DNA sequences also encode this same CDR3. Here the CDR3 DNA reads TGTGCCAGTAGTATCGGGCAGAACACTGAAGCTTTCTTT. Translating it yields CASSIGQNTEAFF. The genes are TRBV19 and TRBJ1-1; no firm D call. CDR1 is LNHDA, CDR2 SQIVND, per germline (reference sequence). The V gene lost 3 bases and the J gene lost 1 base, with 6 bases spanning the gap. The CDR3 runs to 13 residues.

The chain joins TRBV7-8 to TRBJ2-7, with 10 positions matching TRBD1. The CDR3 spans 17 residues. Germline CDR1 is SGHVS and CDR2 is FQNEAQ. V lost 0 bases, J lost 4 bases, and 9 bases stayed unmatched. Here the CDR3 reads CASSLALPGTGVYEQYF. CDR3 in DNA: TGTGCCAGCAGCTTAGCCCTCCCCGGGACAGGGGTATACGAGCAGTACTTC.

The chain links TRBV5-4 to TRBJ1-3, with D possibly matching TRBD1 (6 bases). Per germline, CDR1 SGHNT and CDR2 YYREEE (reference sequence). This CDR3 is 19 amino acids long. Trimming took 2 bases from V and 0 from J, leaving 21 bases between them. CDR3 bases: TGTGCCAGCAGCTTCTCCCAGGGGCCATTTTTCCACTCTGGAAACACCATATATTTT. As protein: CASSFSQGPFFHSGNTIYF.

The chain employs TRBV11-3 and TRBJ1-5; D is undetermined. The ends were cut back, 1 base at V and 3 bases at J, with 7 bases in the middle. The CDR3 spans 14 residues. Germline assignment: CDR1 SGHNT and CDR2 YENEEA. The CDR3 here is CASSLVSSNQPQHF. The CDR3 bases are TGTGCCAGCAGCTTAGTCAGTTCCAATCAGCCCCAGCATTTT.

The V call is TRBV19, the J call TRBJ2-6; the match to TRBD1 covers 10 bases. CDR1 LNHDA and CDR2 SQIVND come from the germline V gene (reference sequence). This CDR3 has 20 residues. V was clipped by 3 bases and J by 0 bases; unmatched bases: 11. The CDR3 region is CASSIPSDRGIYSGANVLTF. CDR3 nucleotides: TGTGCCAGTAGTATTCCGTCGGACAGGGGGATATACTCTGGGGCCAACGTCCTGACTTTC. Looking up the rest from reference TRBV19 and TRBJ2-6 gives the full variable domain: DGGITQSPKYLFRKEGQNVTLSCEQNLNHDAMYWYRQDPGQGLRLIYYSQIVNDFQKGDIAEGYSVSREKKESFPLTVTSAQKNPTAFYLCASSIPSDRGIYSGANVLTFGAGSRLTVL.

The chain links TRBV29-1 to TRBJ2-7; 7 nucleotides line up with TRBD2. Losses at the gene ends were 0 bases for V and 0 bases for J; bases not matched to a gene: 8. The CDR3 is made up of 16 amino acids. CDR1 is SQVTM and CDR2 is ANQGSEA in the germline V gene. CDR3 DNA sequence: TGCAGCGTTGAAGATGAGGTCGGGGGGACCTCCTACGAGCAGTACTTC. This codes for CSVEDEVGGTSYEQYF.

Here the CDR3 DNA reads TGCGCCAGCAGCCAAGATCGAAGCGGGGGGGCAAATACGCAGTATTTT. This sequence encodes CASSQDRSGGANTQYF. This chain connects TRBV4-3 to TRBJ2-3; 10 bases map to TRBD2. V shed 0 bases and J 7 bases; nucleotides not matched to a gene: 7. Germline V lookup: CDR1 LGHNA, CDR2 YSLEER. This CDR3 spans 16 amino acids.

V gene TRBV9 combines with J gene TRBJ2-1, with D uncertain. This CDR3 is 12 amino acids long. Germline CDR1 SGDLS, CDR2 YYNGEE. The V end was cut by 0 bases, the J end by 6 bases, with 4 bases between. CDR3 in DNA: TGTGCCAGCAGCGTAGTCCTCAATGAGCAGTTCTTC. As protein: CASSVVLNEQFF.

This clone turned up a few times. The chain employs TRBV5-4 and TRBJ1-3, with D hard to call. Germline CDR1 reads SGHNT; CDR2 reads YYREEE (reference sequence). The CDR3 consists of 17 residues. Trimming left V 3 bases short and J 0 bases short, with 16 bases between. CDR3 DNA: TGTGCCAGCAGCTCGGCCAAAGGTACCCGCTCTGGAAACACCATATATTTT. Residues: CASSSAKGTRSGNTIYF.

The rearrangement links TRBV9 to TRBJ2-4, with 8 bases aligning to TRBD1. Per the germline V gene, CDR1 is SGDLS and CDR2 is YYNGEE. CDR3 length equals 15 residues. Unmatched junction bases numbered 7, after V lost 0 bases and J lost 8 bases. CDR3 nucleotides: TGTGCCAGCAGCGTAGCAGCAGGGGGCCCGGACATTCAGTACTTC. It yields the protein CASSVAAGGPDIQYF.

The chain recombines TRBV9 with TRBJ1-1; 10 bases are shared with TRBD1. CDR1 is SGDLS, CDR2 YYNGEE, per germline. The CDR3 is 15 residues long. V lost 3 bases, J lost 6 bases, and 8 bases stayed unmatched. The CDR3 nucleotides are TGTGCCAGCAGCGACTTCGGGACAGGGGAGTCTGAAGCTTTCTTT. Translated, it gives CASSDFGTGESEAFF.

The gene calls are TRBV5-8 and TRBJ1-5; D perhaps matches TRBD1 (5 bases). Trimming left V 6 bases short and J 4 bases short, with 14 bases between. The V gene's germline CDR1 is SGHTS and CDR2 YDEGEE. The length of the CDR3 is 14 residues. CDR3 sequence reads: CASIYYTGNQPQHF. In nucleotides, the CDR3 is TGTGCCAGCATTTATTATACAGGAAATCAGCCCCAGCATTTT.

V is TRBV4-1 and J is TRBJ2-7; 7 bases are shared with TRBD1. The CDR3 runs 12 residues. Trimming took 4 bases from V and 5 from J; bases not matched to a gene: 2. CDR1 is MGHRA and CDR2 is YSYEKL in the germline V gene. In DNA, the CDR3 is TGCGCCAGCAGCCCCCAGGGGGACGAGCAGTACTTC. Translating gives CASSPQGDEQYF.

The chain links TRBV19 to TRBJ1-2, with a tentative D call TRBD1 (6 bases). Per germline, CDR1 LNHDA and CDR2 SQIVND (reference sequence). This CDR3 is 13 amino acids long. Trimming removed 6 bases at V and 2 bases at J, with 10 bases between. The CDR3 sequence is CASRGTGNYGYTF. CDR3 bases: TGTGCCAGTAGAGGCACAGGGAACTATGGCTACACCTTC.